This TCR beta chain is drawn from a study of cytomegalovirus exposure and HLA in healthy donors. The V gene end was trimmed by 6 bases and the J gene end by 2 bases; junction bases not matched to a gene: 9. This CDR3 has 15 residues. The germline CDR1 and CDR2 sequences are PRHDT and FYEKMQ (reference sequence). Primers: 60 Vbeta forward and 13 Jbeta reverse. Libraries were prepared by immunoSEQ multiplex PCR; TCRdb keeps only in-frame clonotypes and omits some of them. This sample yields about 110,000 clones, of which 74% are seen a single time; 2.6% belongs to the top ten. The chain recombines TRBV13 with TRBJ1-2, with 7 bases aligning to TRBD1. Material for sequencing was PBMCs. The receptor was derived from a man aged 50-60 years in good health and CMV-seropositive. The CDR3 here is CASREMTGKNYGYTF. The DNA for the CDR3 is TGTGCCAGCAGGGAGATGACAGGGAAGAACTATGGCTACACCTTC.